The sequence of this T cell receptor (beta chain) was determined in a study of T cell changes during pregnancy in multiple sclerosis. This clone was seen just once. The CDR3 loop spans 15 amino acids. V was shortened by 1 base and J by 1 base, with 5 bases between the two germline ends. The germline V gene encodes CDR1 SGHTA and CDR2 FQGNSA. TCRdb keeps only in-frame clones here, not all; method: immunoSEQ multiplex PCR. The repertoire has about 40,000 clones, 80% to 95% of them found once; the top ten carry around 0.5%. The sequence came from a female donor in good health, enrolled as a control in a pregnancy study. Material: CD4+ T cells from peripheral blood mononuclear cells, obtained in the second trimester of pregnancy. V usage is TRBV7-2 and J usage is TRBJ2-6; D is uncertain. The CDR3 loop is CASSLGVSGANVLTF. The CDR3 nucleotides read TGTGCCAGCAGCTTAGGAGTTTCTGGGGCCAACGTCCTGACTTTC.